This paragraph covers one TCR beta chain sequence. This clone is a singleton in its sample. Its antigen remains undetermined. Base qualities were left out, and no much larger clone turns up one base away. V lost 9 bases and J lost 8 bases, and the count of bases not matched to a germline gene is 8. CDR3 length: 13 amino acids, cysteine to phenylalanine. Left in the record is the CDR3 DNA by itself, 39 bases read in frame from the first base. Reading the germline V gene gives CDR1 MNHEY and CDR2 SVGAGI. TCRbeta CDR3 regions were amplified from genomic DNA using the immunoSEQ Assay, a bias-controlled multiplex PCR. In the paper's pipeline: The number of nucleated cells in each sample was estimated by amplification of reference gene primers within the assay. To quantify the absolute abundance of each unique TCRbeta CDR3 rearrangement, sequence reads were collapsed and filtered. Productive Simpson clonality was computed per sample as the square root of Simpson's diversity index over productive rearrangements. The table was pulled from immuneACCESS by TCRdb, which kept in-frame rearrangements only. Such tables lose some clones; where checked, under half of the loss comes from unresolved V genes, and the rest has no known cause. V, J and clone size derive from that table, while D and trimming were established from the DNA sequence. In this sample the table shows approximately 200,000 clones, about 87% of which occur a single time. Jointly, the top ten make up 1.2% of the sample.

In the prospective study, participants were about 18 to 89 years old, resided in approximately 22 geographic areas of the United States, and were enrolled through a virtual design. Cohort assignment in the prospective study relied on participant-reported clinical history from a screening survey and a study questionnaire. For ImmuneRACE Cohort 3, a participant was defined as recovered based on two consecutive negative NP/OP PCR tests, clearance by a healthcare professional, or resolution of symptoms. Mobile phlebotomists in the prospective study collected whole blood, serum and a nasopharyngeal or oropharyngeal swab from every participant. Prospective study participants could optionally give additional blood draws and questionnaires over an approximately two-month period. Prospective study blood samples were shipped either frozen or at room temperature before DNA extraction. The sample belongs to a study of blood T cell repertoires in COVID-19 (dated by TCRdb to the early 2020s). About the investigation overall: The collaborator samples originated in the United States, Italy and Spain and spanned the acute and convalescent phases of COVID-19. The material from the prospective study consisted of cDNA or gDNA derived from T cells, B-cell-depleted T cells, or PBMCs. Subjects who had been exposed to COVID-19, were actively infected with it, or had recovered from it provided the deeply sampled blood TCRbeta repertoires that made up the dataset. The repertoires were released in a freely available public database intended as a resource for research on the immune response to SARS-CoV-2. Samples came from the ongoing ImmuneRACE study (first 160 participants) plus 1,254 subjects from 6 global collaborators. Sample metadata almost always included a de-identified subject ID, COVID-19 status, age in years and sex. Where available, HLA class I and class II types were taken from metadata supplied by the sample provider and were not determined by assay-based typing. What the work shows at the level of the full study, not this receptor alone: How much clinical and demographic metadata was included differed by source and by participant, and the metadata was provided uncurated.

The sequenced sample was PBMCs or T cells enriched from blood (not recorded which). The receptor comes from a man aged 25 to 40 who had recovered from COVID-19. The sequence joins TRBV6-5 to TRBJ2-1; 9 bases in the junction line up with TRBD2. The nucleotides read TGTGCCAGTAGAAGGACTAGCGTGGATGAGCAGTTCTTC. It specifies CASRRTSVDEQFF.